This T cell receptor (beta chain) was sequenced in a study of post-analysis software for immune sequencing data. Study results and limitations: When patients were compared with controls, 4 or 5 TRBV segments were more frequent, TRBV5-6, TRBV5-1 and TRBV20-1 among them. Significantly decreased normalized Chao1 diversity was recorded for multiple sclerosis patients relative to controls.

The table lists this clonotype with a few counts. Its target is unknown. Prepared TCR beta cDNA libraries contained unique molecular identifiers. One entry per CDR3 protein results from TCRdb running MiXCR on the PCR reads. The data contain about 430,000 distinct CDR3 sequences, approximately 38% of them singletons. The CDR3 covers 16 residues. Germline assignment: CDR1 MNHEY and CDR2 SMNVEV (reference sequence). Germline trimming cut 5 bases from V and 2 bases from J; bases unmatched to any gene: 11. This TCR derives from a girl between 2 and 10 years old with multiple sclerosis. The chain links TRBV27 to TRBJ2-7; TRBD1 matches at 8 bases. Sequencing input: blood. The CDR3 loop reads CASSPIDRGSTYEQYF. In DNA, the CDR3 is TGTGCCAGCAGTCCTATCGACAGGGGCTCCACCTACGAGCAGTACTTC.